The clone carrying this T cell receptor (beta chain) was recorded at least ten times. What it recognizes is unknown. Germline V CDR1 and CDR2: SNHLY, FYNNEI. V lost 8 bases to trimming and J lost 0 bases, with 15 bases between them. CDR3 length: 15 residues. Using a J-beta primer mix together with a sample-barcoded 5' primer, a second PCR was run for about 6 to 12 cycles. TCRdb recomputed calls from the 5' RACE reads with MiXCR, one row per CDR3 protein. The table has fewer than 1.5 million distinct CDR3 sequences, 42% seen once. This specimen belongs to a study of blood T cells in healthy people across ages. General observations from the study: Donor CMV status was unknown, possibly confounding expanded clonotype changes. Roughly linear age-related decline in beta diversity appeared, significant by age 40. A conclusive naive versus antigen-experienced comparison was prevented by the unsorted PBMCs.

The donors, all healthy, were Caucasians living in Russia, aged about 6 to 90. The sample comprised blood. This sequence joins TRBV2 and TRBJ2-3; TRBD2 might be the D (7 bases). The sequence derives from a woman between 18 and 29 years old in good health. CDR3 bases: TGTGCCAGCGGTCCAGCGGGACATAGCACAGATACGCAGTATTTT. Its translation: CASGPAGHSTDTQYF.